One sample yielded the 4 T cell receptor beta chains listed below, sequenced in a study of neurological immune-mediated disorders. TCRdb processed the 5' RACE reads anew with MiXCR; each CDR3 protein has one entry. The sample has approximately 100,000 distinct CDR3 sequences, 10% to 14% seen once. Time point reported: longitudinal time-point 3. The specimen sequenced was PBMCs. Receptors were obtained from a female donor with HTLV-1-associated myelopathy (HAM/TSP).

This clonotype was seen ten or more times. The chain is built from TRBV5-1 and TRBJ2-3; the D is unclear. CDR3 length: 14 amino acids. The V gene lost 2 bases and the J gene lost 3 bases, with 10 bases spanning the gap. Germline CDR1 reads SGHRS; CDR2 reads YFSETQ. The CDR3 region is CASSFGSTTDTQYF. DNA for the CDR3: TGCGCCAGCAGCTTTGGTTCAACAACAGATACGCAGTATTTT.

This clonotype was seen repeatedly, ten times or more. The CDR3 region is CASSLGGPGPHNEQFF. The CDR3 coding sequence is TGCGCCAGCAGCTTGGGAGGGCCGGGTCCCCACAATGAGCAGTTCTTC. The chain employs TRBV5-1 and TRBJ2-1; D possibly corresponds to TRBD2 (5 bases). The V end was cut by 0 bases, the J end by 5 bases, with 15 bases between. Germline V gene sequence: CDR1 SGHRS, CDR2 YFSETQ. The length of the CDR3 is 16 residues.

The chain employs TRBV5-1 and TRBJ2-7; weak D call: TRBD1 (5 bases). The length of the CDR3 is 14 residues. V gave up 4 bases and J gave up 0 bases, with 11 bases separating them. Germline lookup yields CDR1 SGHRS and CDR2 YFSETQ. CDR3 nucleotide sequence: TGCGCCAGCAGCCTCGACAGCACCTCCTACGAGCAGTACTTC. Its translation is CASSLDSTSYEQYF.

This clonotype was found many times. This chain connects TRBV28 to TRBJ1-2; TRBD1 matches at 7 bases. The V gene end was trimmed by 3 bases and the J gene end by 5 bases; junction bases not matched to a gene: 6. The germline V gene encodes CDR1 MDHEN and CDR2 SYDVKM. CDR3 length equals 14 residues. The DNA for the CDR3 is TGTGCCAGCAGTTTGGCCGACAGGGATTATGGCTACACCTTC. This encodes CASSLADRDYGYTF.